This is a list of T cell receptor beta chains from one sample in a study of post-analysis software for immune sequencing data. TCRdb re-derived calls from the PCR reads in MiXCR, one entry per CDR3 protein. The table records hundreds of thousands of distinct CDR3 sequences, less than 40% of them present only once. The sequencing sample was made of blood. These receptors came from a girl under 18 with multiple sclerosis. CDR3s include the opening cysteine and the closing phenylalanine or tryptophan. Each record gives: D gene, V gene, J gene, clone size, CDR3 protein, CDR3 DNA. The D gene is left open where the match is weak. Clone size appears in some rows only: once, few, many, or a class for an expanded clone.

D gene: TRBD2; V gene: TRBV12-3/TRBV12-4; J gene: TRBJ2-1; clone size: many; CDR3 protein: CASQTSGGAREQFF; CDR3 DNA: TGTGCCAGCCAGACTAGCGGGGGGGCCCGGGAGCAGTTCTTC
D gene: -; V gene: TRBV6-2/TRBV6-3; J gene: TRBJ2-1; clone size: -; CDR3 protein: CASWEPGLYNEQFF; CDR3 DNA: TGTGCCAGTTGGGAACCGGGGCTATACAATGAGCAGTTCTTC
D gene: TRBD1; V gene: TRBV12-3/TRBV12-4; J gene: TRBJ1-1; clone size: many; CDR3 protein: CASSFQGGTEAFF; CDR3 DNA: TGTGCCAGCAGCTTCCAGGGGGGGACTGAAGCTTTCTTT
D gene: -; V gene: TRBV11-1; J gene: TRBJ2-5; clone size: -; CDR3 protein: CASSFRDTQETQYF; CDR3 DNA: TGTGCCAGCAGCTTTCGGGACACCCAAGAGACCCAGTACTTC
D gene: TRBD1; V gene: TRBV7-9; J gene: TRBJ2-7; clone size: many; CDR3 protein: CASSLPGQGSYEQYF; CDR3 DNA: TGTGCCAGCAGCTTACCCGGACAGGGGTCCTACGAGCAGTACTTC
D gene: TRBD2; V gene: TRBV7-9; J gene: TRBJ2-3; clone size: -; CDR3 protein: CASSAGLAGSTDTQYF; CDR3 DNA: TGTGCCAGCAGCGCGGGACTAGCGGGGAGCACAGATACGCAGTATTTT
D gene: -; V gene: TRBV2; J gene: TRBJ2-4; clone size: -; CDR3 protein: CASHSNLAKNIQYF; CDR3 DNA: TGTGCCAGCCACAGCAATCTAGCCAAAAACATTCAGTACTTC
D gene: -; V gene: TRBV12-3/TRBV12-4; J gene: TRBJ2-3; clone size: -; CDR3 protein: CASSLSGRTDTQYF; CDR3 DNA: TGTGCCAGCAGTTTATCGGGACGCACAGATACGCAGTATTTT
D gene: -; V gene: TRBV9; J gene: TRBJ1-1; clone size: -; CDR3 protein: CASSPRDGHTEAFF; CDR3 DNA: TGTGCCAGCAGCCCCCGGGATGGACACACTGAAGCTTTCTTT
D gene: TRBD2; V gene: TRBV18; J gene: TRBJ2-1; clone size: -; CDR3 protein: CASSPREASGGYNEQFF; CDR3 DNA: TGTGCCAGCTCACCACGGGAGGCCAGCGGGGGGTACAATGAGCAGTTCTTC
D gene: -; V gene: TRBV7-9; J gene: TRBJ1-1; clone size: -; CDR3 protein: CASAAEPEAFF; CDR3 DNA: TGTGCCAGCGCCGCAGAACCCGAAGCTTTCTTT
D gene: -; V gene: TRBV20-1; J gene: TRBJ2-1; clone size: -; CDR3 protein: CSAPSTNGRSEQFF; CDR3 DNA: TGCAGTGCCCCTTCCACAAACGGACGAAGTGAGCAGTTCTTC
D gene: -; V gene: TRBV20-1; J gene: TRBJ1-6; clone size: -; CDR3 protein: CSAPSQFSYNSPLHF; CDR3 DNA: TGCAGTGCTCCGTCACAGTTCTCCTATAATTCACCCCTCCACTTT
D gene: -; V gene: TRBV7-9; J gene: TRBJ1-6; clone size: few; CDR3 protein: CASSPGGGGASPLHF; CDR3 DNA: TGTGCCAGCAGCCCCGGCGGGGGGGGAGCTTCACCCCTCCACTTT
D gene: -; V gene: TRBV5-1; J gene: TRBJ1-1; clone size: -; CDR3 protein: CASSSDGQNTEAFF; CDR3 DNA: TGCGCCAGCAGCTCCGATGGCCAAAACACTGAAGCTTTCTTT
D gene: TRBD1; V gene: TRBV20-1; J gene: TRBJ2-7; clone size: few; CDR3 protein: CSARVPGQPTYEQYF; CDR3 DNA: TGCAGTGCTAGAGTCCCGGGACAGCCGACCTACGAGCAGTACTTC
D gene: TRBD1; V gene: TRBV2; J gene: TRBJ2-3; clone size: few; CDR3 protein: CASRVGQTTDTQYF; CDR3 DNA: TGTGCCAGCAGGGTGGGACAGACCACAGATACGCAGTATTTT
D gene: -; V gene: TRBV12-3/TRBV12-4; J gene: TRBJ2-7; clone size: few; CDR3 protein: CASSYVLVSSYEQYF; CDR3 DNA: TGTGCCAGCAGTTATGTCCTAGTGAGCTCCTACGAGCAGTACTTC
D gene: TRBD1; V gene: TRBV27; J gene: TRBJ1-2; clone size: -; CDR3 protein: CASSRDRGIYGYTF; CDR3 DNA: TGTGCCAGCAGCCGGGACAGGGGAATCTATGGCTACACCTTC
D gene: -; V gene: TRBV12-3/TRBV12-4; J gene: TRBJ2-2; clone size: -; CDR3 protein: CASSKPRGHDTGELFF; CDR3 DNA: TGTGCCAGCAGTAAACCCCGGGGACACGACACCGGGGAGCTGTTTTTT
D gene: -; V gene: TRBV12-3/TRBV12-4; J gene: TRBJ1-1; clone size: once; CDR3 protein: CASIGSVRGRDTEAFF; CDR3 DNA: TGTGCCAGCATCGGGTCTGTGCGGGGGCGGGACACTGAAGCTTTCTTT
D gene: TRBD2; V gene: TRBV12-3/TRBV12-4; J gene: TRBJ2-5; clone size: medium-sized; CDR3 protein: CASSRSGGETQYF; CDR3 DNA: TGTGCCAGCAGCCGTAGCGGGGGGGAGACCCAGTACTTC
D gene: TRBD1; V gene: TRBV5-1; J gene: TRBJ2-2; clone size: -; CDR3 protein: CASSPQGTGGADDTGELFF; CDR3 DNA: TGCGCCAGCAGCCCGCAAGGGACAGGGGGCGCAGATGACACCGGGGAGCTGTTTTTT
D gene: -; V gene: TRBV4-3; J gene: TRBJ2-1; clone size: -; CDR3 protein: CASSQDWGTAYNEQFF; CDR3 DNA: TGCGCCAGCAGCCAAGATTGGGGGACGGCATACAATGAGCAGTTCTTC
D gene: -; V gene: TRBV6-2/TRBV6-3; J gene: TRBJ1-1; clone size: -; CDR3 protein: CASSETDNTEAFF; CDR3 DNA: TGTGCCAGCAGCGAGACAGACAACACTGAAGCTTTCTTT
D gene: TRBD1; V gene: TRBV2; J gene: TRBJ1-2; clone size: few; CDR3 protein: CASSHLTGPNGYTF; CDR3 DNA: TGTGCCAGCAGCCACTTGACAGGGCCAAATGGCTACACCTTC
D gene: TRBD1; V gene: TRBV28; J gene: TRBJ2-3; clone size: -; CDR3 protein: CASKQGAFLGTDTQYF; CDR3 DNA: TGTGCCAGCAAACAGGGGGCATTCCTCGGCACAGATACGCAGTATTTT
D gene: TRBD1; V gene: TRBV6-2/TRBV6-3; J gene: TRBJ1-5; clone size: few; CDR3 protein: CASSPRTGAQPQHF; CDR3 DNA: TGTGCCAGCAGCCCCCGGACAGGGGCTCAGCCCCAGCATTTT
D gene: TRBD1; V gene: TRBV20-1; J gene: TRBJ2-5; clone size: many; CDR3 protein: CSATRDRVPETQYF; CDR3 DNA: TGCAGTGCTACCCGGGACAGGGTCCCGGAGACCCAGTACTTC
D gene: -; V gene: TRBV20-1; J gene: TRBJ1-4; clone size: -; CDR3 protein: CSSWGTLEKLFF; CDR3 DNA: TGCAGTTCGTGGGGGACTTTAGAAAAACTGTTTTTT
D gene: -; V gene: TRBV7-9; J gene: TRBJ2-3; clone size: -; CDR3 protein: CASSFTGTDTQYF; CDR3 DNA: TGTGCCAGCAGCTTCACAGGGACAGATACGCAGTATTTT
D gene: TRBD1; V gene: TRBV28; J gene: TRBJ2-5; clone size: few; CDR3 protein: CASSSDRGRGETQYF; CDR3 DNA: TGTGCCAGCAGTTCCGACAGGGGGCGAGGAGAGACCCAGTACTTC
D gene: TRBD2; V gene: TRBV3-1; J gene: TRBJ2-7; clone size: -; CDR3 protein: CASSRSGGQYEQYF; CDR3 DNA: TGTGCCAGCAGCAGAAGCGGGGGGCAATACGAGCAGTACTTC
D gene: TRBD1; V gene: TRBV6-6; J gene: TRBJ1-5; clone size: -; CDR3 protein: CASSYPGTESNQPQHF; CDR3 DNA: TGTGCCAGCAGTTACCCCGGGACAGAGAGCAATCAGCCCCAGCATTTT
D gene: -; V gene: TRBV5-6; J gene: TRBJ2-4; clone size: few; CDR3 protein: CASRGWGAKNIQYF; CDR3 DNA: TGTGCCAGCAGGGGGTGGGGGGCCAAAAACATTCAGTACTTC
D gene: -; V gene: TRBV7-9; J gene: TRBJ1-1; clone size: -; CDR3 protein: CASSLASGPEAFF; CDR3 DNA: TGTGCCAGCAGCTTAGCGTCAGGGCCTGAAGCTTTCTTT
D gene: TRBD1; V gene: TRBV4-2; J gene: TRBJ2-7; clone size: -; CDR3 protein: CASSQETTGGTYEQYF; CDR3 DNA: TGTGCCAGCAGCCAAGAGACGACAGGGGGCACTTACGAGCAGTACTTC
D gene: -; V gene: TRBV4-3; J gene: TRBJ2-2; clone size: -; CDR3 protein: CASSQAGQTETIGNTGELFF; CDR3 DNA: TGCGCCAGCAGCCAAGCGGGTCAGACAGAGACAATTGGTAACACCGGGGAGCTGTTTTTT
D gene: TRBD2; V gene: TRBV5-1; J gene: TRBJ2-1; clone size: -; CDR3 protein: CASSCGGGYNEQFF; CDR3 DNA: TGCGCCAGCAGCTGTGGCGGGGGATACAATGAGCAGTTCTTC
D gene: TRBD2; V gene: TRBV7-2; J gene: TRBJ2-7; clone size: -; CDR3 protein: CASSFLAGGFYEQYF; CDR3 DNA: TGTGCCAGCAGCTTCCTAGCGGGGGGTTTCTACGAGCAGTACTTC
D gene: -; V gene: TRBV30; J gene: TRBJ2-3; clone size: -; CDR3 protein: CACKGGATDTQYF; CDR3 DNA: TGTGCCTGTAAAGGCGGGGCGACAGATACGCAGTATTTT
D gene: -; V gene: TRBV18; J gene: TRBJ2-5; clone size: -; CDR3 protein: CASSLSEGETQYF; CDR3 DNA: TGTGCCAGCTCACTCTCGGAGGGAGAGACCCAGTACTTC
D gene: -; V gene: TRBV4-2; J gene: TRBJ2-1; clone size: few; CDR3 protein: CASSQDRVGLGEQFF; CDR3 DNA: TGTGCCAGCAGCCAAGATCGGGTGGGGCTGGGGGAGCAGTTCTTC